Shown below are 20 T cell receptor beta chains from a single sample sequenced in a study of T cells in women clearing cervical HPV infection. Libraries were prepared by immunoSEQ multiplex PCR; TCRdb keeps only in-frame clonotypes and omits some of them. Its table records some 39,000 clones. The sequenced sample consisted of blood buffy coat. The receptors stem from a woman aged 18 to 75 with a cervical HPV16 infection that either progressed to CIN3+ or cleared (not recorded which).

This clone counts as medium-sized by frequency. CDR3 bases read: TGTGCCAGCAGTTATGAGGAGGGGGAGGTCGGGGAG. Amino acids: CASSYEEGEVGE. From start to end, the CDR3 is CASSYEEGEVGELFF. The chain uses TRBV6-2 or TRBV6-3 and TRBJ2-2, with D tentatively TRBD1 or TRBD2 (6 bases each). The CDR3 end falls 3 residues outside the read, so it is completed with the germline J gene. The CDR3 extends over 15 amino acids. The germline V gene encodes CDR1 MNHEY and CDR2 SVGEGT. Trimming stripped 3 bases from V and 7 bases from J, with 15 bases between.

Concerning this clone: The read ends 3 residues before the CDR3 terminus; that terminus is restored from the germline J gene. J is TRBJ2-2 and V is TRBV20-1, with TRBD1 matching over 7 bases. J was trimmed by 4 bases and V by 3 bases; bases with no gene match: 11. CDR3 size: 16 residues. CDR1 DFQATT and CDR2 SNEGSKA come from the germline V gene (reference sequence). CDR3 amino acids: CSASPPDRVITGELFF. Incomplete CDR3 DNA: TGCAGTGCTAGTCCCCCTGACAGGGTCATCACCGGGGAG.

A note on this clone: Sequencing ends 3 residues short of the CDR3 end; the germline J gene provides the rest. The chain links TRBV19 to TRBJ1-2; 7 bases line up with TRBD1. The germline CDR1 and CDR2 sequences are LNHDA and SQIVND (reference sequence). The CDR3 covers 15 residues. J was trimmed by 5 bases and V by 7 bases; bases with no gene match: 13. Partial CDR3 DNA: TGTGCCAGTAACCCCGGTAGGGACAGCCCTTATGGC. Its protein is CASNPGRDSPYG. The full CDR3 is CASNPGRDSPYGYTF. Looking up the rest from reference TRBV19 and TRBJ1-2 gives the full variable domain: DGGITQSPKYLFRKEGQNVTLSCEQNLNHDAMYWYRQDPGQGLRLIYYSQIVNDFQKGDIAEGYSVSREKKESFPLTVTSAQKNPTAFYLCASNPGRDSPYGYTFGSGTRLTVV.

To note about this clone: The CDR3 is cut off 3 residues early in the read; its end comes from the germline J gene. This chain links TRBV5-1 with TRBJ2-2; maybe TRBD1 (5 bases). V was cut by 0 bases and J by 6 bases, with 9 bases left in between. Germline loops: CDR1 SGHRS, CDR2 YFSETQ. The CDR3 is made up of 14 amino acids. CDR3 DNA, as far as it was read: TGCGCCAGCAGCTTGGCCGAAGGGGCCGGGGAG. Translation: CASSLAEGAGE. The whole CDR3 is CASSLAEGAGELFF.

For this clone: Other DNA sequences in the sample encode the same CDR3. The sequenced part of the CDR3 DNA is TGTGCCAGCAGCAAGGGCCCCCTGGGTGCGACA. Translating it yields CASSKGPLGAT. The whole CDR3 reads CASSKGPLGATAFF. This chain uses TRBV7-9 with TRBJ1-1; D remains unclear. The CDR3 extends 3 residues past the end of the read, so its final part is completed from the germline J gene. The CDR3 loop spans 14 amino acids. CDR1 and CDR2 from the germline V gene are SEHNR and FQNEAQ (reference sequence).

For this clone: The read ends 3 residues shy of where the CDR3 ends; the end is completed using the germline J gene. The rearrangement joins TRBV18 to TRBJ1-5, with 7 bases aligning to TRBD1. The CDR3 runs 13 residues. Germline V gene lookup returns CDR1 KGHSH and CDR2 LQKENI. V lost 5 bases to trimming and J lost 5 bases; unmatched junction nucleotides: 3. The CDR3 DNA, read in part, is TGTGCCAGCTCAACCGACAGGGATCAGCCC. Amino acid sequence: CASSTDRDQP. The full CDR3 reads CASSTDRDQPQHF. The full variable domain, in which reference TRBV18 and TRBJ1-5 provide the parts outside the CDR3, is NAGVMQNPRHLVRRRGQEARLRCSPMKGHSHVYWYRQLPEEGLKFMVYLQKENIIDESGMPKERFSAEFPKEGPSILRIQQVVRGDSAAYFCASSTDRDQPQHFGDGTRLSIL.

Notes on this clone: The read is 3 residues too short to cover the CDR3 end, so that end is filled in from the germline J gene. This chain links TRBV5-1 with TRBJ2-7; D gene ambiguous. The V and J ends lost 0 bases and 6 bases respectively, with 7 bases between them. The CDR3 has 12 residues. Germline values: CDR1 SGHRS, CDR2 YFSETQ. CDR3: CASSLEIGEQYF. The CDR3 bases that were read are TGCGCCAGCAGCTTGGAAATCGGCGAG. Full variable domain (outside the CDR3, taken from reference TRBV5-1 and TRBJ2-7): KAGVTQTPRYLIKTRGQQVTLSCSPISGHRSVSWYQQTPGQGLQFLFEYFSETQRNKGNFPGRFSGRQFSNSRSEMNVSTLELGDSALYLCASSLEIGEQYFGPGTRLTVT.

As regards this clone: The CDR3 extends 3 residues past the end of the read, so its final part is completed from the germline J gene. This chain connects TRBV4-2 to TRBJ2-2, with 7 bases identical to TRBD1. CDR3 length equals 17 residues. Losses at the gene ends were 4 bases for V and 3 bases for J; bases not matched to a gene: 11. Germline V gives CDR1 LGHNA, CDR2 YNFKEQ. The CDR3 sequence is CASSRSQGKGDTGELFF. CDR3 DNA (partial): TGTGCCAGCAGCCGATCACAGGGGAAAGGTGACACCGGGGAG.

In the case of this clone: The CDR3 end is not reached by the read, which stops 3 residues before it; the germline J gene fills it in. The rearrangement links TRBV7-8 to TRBJ1-4; tentatively, D is TRBD1 (6 bases). The CDR3 extends over 14 amino acids. Trimming left V 1 base short and J 10 bases short, with 13 bases between. The V gene's germline CDR1 is SGHVS and CDR2 FQNEAQ. The chain's CDR3 is CASSLDGTYGKLFF. The DNA read from the CDR3 is TGTGCCAGCAGCTTAGATGGGACATATGGAAAA.

With regard to this clone: The sequence runs out 3 residues before the end of the CDR3; the remainder is reconstructed from the germline J gene. The rearrangement uses TRBV11-2 and TRBJ1-1; possible D gene TRBD1, 5 bases. The length of the CDR3 is 14 residues. Per the germline V gene, CDR1 is SGHAT and CDR2 is FQNNGV. V lost 3 bases, J lost 1 base, and 9 bases lay in between. CDR3 bases read: TGTGCCAGCAGCTTCTCAGGGCAGAACACTGAA. Protein sequence: CASSFSGQNTE. The whole CDR3 region reads CASSFSGQNTEAFF.

In the case of this clone: The read terminates 3 residues ahead of where the CDR3 ends, so the germline J gene completes it. The genes are TRBV30 and TRBJ2-2, with 7 bases aligning to TRBD1. The germline gives CDR1 GTSNPN, CDR2 SVGIG (reference sequence). CDR3 length equals 15 residues. CDR3 bases read: TGTGCCTGGAGCGTCGGGACAGCAGTGAATGAAAAG. Translating it yields CAWSVGTAVNEK. The complete CDR3 protein is CAWSVGTAVNEKLFF.

A word on this clone: The DNA ends 3 residues before the CDR3 does, and the rest of the CDR3 is filled in from the germline J gene. V gene TRBV2 combines with J gene TRBJ2-1, with a weak D call TRBD1 (6 bases). V lost 8 bases and J 5 bases, leaving 22 bases between the germline ends. This CDR3 contains 16 residues. The germline gives CDR1 SNHLY, CDR2 FYNNEI. The CDR3 protein is CASQGKRQELDNEQFF. CDR3 bases read: TGTGCCAGCCAAGGGAAGAGACAGGAATTGGACAATGAG.

Regarding this clone: The CDR3 extends 3 residues past the end of the read, so its final part is completed from the germline J gene. The J gene is TRBJ2-4, the V gene TRBV7-9, with 8 nucleotides matching TRBD1. CDR3 length: 14 amino acids. Germline V CDR1 and CDR2: SEHNR, FQNEAQ (reference sequence). CDR3 in amino acids: CASSSGQGNYGQYF. Partial CDR3 DNA: TGTGCCAGCAGCTCCGGACAGGGTAATTATGGT. Drawing the rest from reference TRBV7-9 and TRBJ2-4, the complete variable domain is DTGVSQNPRHKITKRGQNVTFRCDPISEHNRLYWYRQTLGQGPEFLTYFQNEAQLEKSRLLSDRFSAERPKGSFSTLEIQRTEQGDSAMYLCASSSGQGNYGQYFGAGTRLSVL.

About this clone itself: The read falls 3 residues short of the CDR3 end, and the missing part is taken from the germline J gene. The chain is built from TRBV7-8 and TRBJ2-7; tentative D call: TRBD2 (6 bases). This CDR3 has 16 residues. The germline CDR1 and CDR2 sequences are SGHVS and FQNEAQ. Trimming shortened V by 1 base and J by 3 bases, and 16 bases separated the two germline ends. The CDR3 is CASSLEGWREGYEQYF. The CDR3 bases that were read are TGTGCCAGCAGCTTAGAGGGTTGGCGGGAAGGCTACGAG. The variable domain in full, with the rest retrieved from reference TRBV7-8 and TRBJ2-7, is GAGVSQSPRYKVAKRGQDVALRCDPISGHVSLFWYQQALGQGPEFLTYFQNEAQLDKSGLPSDRFFAERPEGSVSTLKIQRTQQEDSAVYLCASSLEGWREGYEQYFGPGTRLTVT.

In the case of this clone: Coverage ceases 3 residues before the CDR3 finishes, and the germline J gene fills in the end. Additional DNA sequences in this sample encode the identical CDR3. The chain joins TRBV7-2 to TRBJ1-3; possible D gene TRBD1, 5 bases. Germline V gene lookup returns CDR1 SGHTA and CDR2 FQGNSA. The CDR3 length is 14 residues. With 2 bases removed from V and 4 bases from J, the gap between germline ends came to 9 bases. The CDR3 bases that were read are TGTGCCAGCAGCTTAAGGGGAGAGGGAAACACC. Its translation is CASSLRGEGNT. The CDR3 reads in full as CASSLRGEGNTIYF.

As to this clone: The read ends 3 residues shy of where the CDR3 ends; the end is completed using the germline J gene. This chain connects TRBV7-2 to TRBJ1-5; TRBD1 matches at 10 bases. Looked up from germline, CDR1 is SGHTA and CDR2 is FQGNSA. Trimming cost V 3 bases and J 7 bases; bases outside gene matches: 3. The CDR3 has 14 amino acids. The covered CDR3 bases are TGTGCCAGCAGCTTTGGACAGGGGGTCCAGCCC. Protein sequence: CASSFGQGVQP. The complete CDR3 protein is CASSFGQGVQPQHF.

Details on this clone: The read falls 3 residues short of the CDR3 end, and the missing part is taken from the germline J gene. V gene TRBV20-1 combines with J gene TRBJ1-1; 9 nucleotides line up with TRBD1. The germline CDR1 and CDR2 sequences are DFQATT and SNEGSKA (reference sequence). CDR3 length equals 13 residues. The part of the CDR3 DNA that was read is TGCAGTGCCTGGACAGGGGCCCGACAAGAA. This sequence encodes CSAWTGARQE. The full CDR3 sequence reads CSAWTGARQEAFF.

Remarks on this clone: The CDR3 goes on 3 residues after the read ends, and that part is filled in from the germline J gene. This rearrangement joins TRBV7-9 to TRBJ1-4; D may be TRBD1 (5 bases). Per the germline V gene, CDR1 is SEHNR and CDR2 is FQNEAQ (reference sequence). V was cut by 6 bases and J by 8 bases, with 13 bases left in between. The CDR3 covers 13 residues. CDR3 sequence: CASRKGVGEKLFF. CDR3 DNA (partial): TGTGCCAGCAGGAAAGGGGTAGGGGAAAAA.

With regard to this clone: The same CDR3 arises from other DNA sequences in this sample as well. CDR3 region: CAISESTGGAGGYTF. CDR3 DNA (partial): TGTGCCATCAGTGAGTCGACAGGGGGCGCAGGTGGC. The chain combines TRBV10-3 with TRBJ1-2; 10 bases are shared with TRBD1. From the germline J gene comes the end of the CDR3, since the read stops 3 residues before it. Germline loops: CDR1 ENHRY, CDR2 SYGVKD. V lost 0 bases to trimming and J lost 7 bases; unmatched junction nucleotides: 5. CDR3 length equals 15 residues.

Points on this clone: Coverage ceases 3 residues before the CDR3 finishes, and the germline J gene fills in the end. The chain uses TRBV9 and TRBJ1-1; TRBD1 matches at 7 bases. Germline V gene data show CDR1 as SGDLS and CDR2 as YYNGEE. The junction had 0 bases not matched to a gene; V was cut back by 0 bases and J by 7 bases. CDR3 length: 12 residues. The CDR3: CASSVGDSEAFF. The part of the CDR3 DNA that was read is TGTGCCAGCAGCGTAGGGGACAGTGAA.